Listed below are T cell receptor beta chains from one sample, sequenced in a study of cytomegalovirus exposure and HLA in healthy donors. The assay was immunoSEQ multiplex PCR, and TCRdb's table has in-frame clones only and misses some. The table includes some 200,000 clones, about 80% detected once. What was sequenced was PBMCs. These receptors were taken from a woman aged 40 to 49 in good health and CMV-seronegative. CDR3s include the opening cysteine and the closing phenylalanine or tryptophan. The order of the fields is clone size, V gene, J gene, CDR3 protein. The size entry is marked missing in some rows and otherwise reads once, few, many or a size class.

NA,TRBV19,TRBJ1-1,CASSSGRGRITEAFF
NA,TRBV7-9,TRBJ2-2,CASSLDGGKNTGELFF
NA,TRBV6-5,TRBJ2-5,CASSYSAGGETQYF
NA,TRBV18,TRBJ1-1,CASSVGQAMNTEAFF
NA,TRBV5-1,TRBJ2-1,CASSSLGQGAHNEQFF
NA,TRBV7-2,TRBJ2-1,CASSFRDSTYNEQFF
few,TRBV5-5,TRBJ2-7,CASSSWTGAYEQYF
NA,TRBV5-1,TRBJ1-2,CASSLEGQGVYGYTF
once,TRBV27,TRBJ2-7,CASSLLGGGSYEQYF
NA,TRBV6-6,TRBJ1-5,CASSYYQDQPQHF
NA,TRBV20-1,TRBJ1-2,CSGLPNYGYTF
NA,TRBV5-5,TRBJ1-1,CASSLAGQTTEAFF
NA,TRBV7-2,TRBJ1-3,CASSFMSSGNTIYF
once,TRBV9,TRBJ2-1,CASGLSRNNEQFF
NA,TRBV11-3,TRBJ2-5,CASSLTSGGKETQYF
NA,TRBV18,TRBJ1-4,CASSLDRDRGEKLFF
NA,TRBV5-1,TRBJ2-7,CASSLNGGTYEQYF
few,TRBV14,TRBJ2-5,CASSFRRGTQETQYF
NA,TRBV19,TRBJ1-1,CASSIDLEGGTEAFF
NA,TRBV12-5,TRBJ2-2,CASGLVLGGTGELFF
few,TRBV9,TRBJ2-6,CASSVGPVGANVLTF
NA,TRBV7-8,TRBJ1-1,CASSLALGGTEAFF
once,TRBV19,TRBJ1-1,CASSWTGGNTEAFF
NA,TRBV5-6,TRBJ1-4,CASSYYNEKLFF
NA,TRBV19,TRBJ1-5,CASSITRDTWPQHF
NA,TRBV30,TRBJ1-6,CAWGDRGFSPLHF
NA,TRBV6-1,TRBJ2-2,CASSGLQRTGELFF
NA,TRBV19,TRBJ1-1,CASSPRGRDTEAFF
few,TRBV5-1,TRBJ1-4,CASSVDPAGAAEKLFF
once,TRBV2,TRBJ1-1,CASSQDRWETEAFF
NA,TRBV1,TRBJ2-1,CTSSPQASGAYNEQFF
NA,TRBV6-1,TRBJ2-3,CASSKGAITDTQYF
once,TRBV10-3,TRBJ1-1,CAIRTEGAPADTEAFF
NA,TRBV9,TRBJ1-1,CASSPLGTVNTEAFF
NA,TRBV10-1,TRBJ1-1,CATETGNTEAFF
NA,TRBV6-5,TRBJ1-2,CASSSDNPEGYTF
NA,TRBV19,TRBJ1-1,CAAAGQGSGNTEAFF
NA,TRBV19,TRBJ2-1,CASSIGQGVNEQFF
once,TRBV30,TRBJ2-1,CAWSGTGGSYNEQFF
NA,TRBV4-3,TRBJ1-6,CASSQELRSSYNSPLHF
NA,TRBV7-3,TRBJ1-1,CASSLTRTNTEAFF
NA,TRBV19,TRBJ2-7,CASSSGQTLGYGEQYF
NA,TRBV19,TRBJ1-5,CASRTLGTGPQRQPQHF
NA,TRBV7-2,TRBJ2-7,CASSLGSRSLYEQYF
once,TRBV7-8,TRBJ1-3,CASSLGADQGNTIYF
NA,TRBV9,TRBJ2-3,CASSVAGQGADTQYF
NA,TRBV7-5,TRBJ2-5,CARSLPIKETQYF
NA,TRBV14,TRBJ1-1,CASSQGLRLEAFF
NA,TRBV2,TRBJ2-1,CASSEFRGSSYNEQFF
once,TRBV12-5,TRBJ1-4,CASGLANTPGKLFF
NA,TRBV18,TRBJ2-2,CASSPFQGTNTGELFF
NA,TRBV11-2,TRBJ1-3,CASSKTGNTIYF
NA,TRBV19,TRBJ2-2,CASSIRDSLLGELFF
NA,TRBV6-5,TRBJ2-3,CASSYSAGGTDTQYF
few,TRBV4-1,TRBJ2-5,CASSQALVETQYF